The sequence of this T cell receptor beta chain was determined in a study of regulatory T cells in long-lasting Graves disease. Study-wide background: Persistent Graves' disease denoted over 5 years of antithyroid drugs plus positive TSH receptor antibodies. Whole-study results and caveats: Favored usage of TRBV28, TRBJ1-2 and TRBJ2-5 was recorded in persistent disease. Small numbers of samples may have cut accuracy.

The length of the CDR3 is 13 residues. Between the trimmed V and J ends, which lost 7 bases and 4 bases, there was a span of 11 bases. Germline-derived CDR1 and CDR2 are LNHDA and SQIVND (reference sequence). Arm-PCR of CDR3 regions and iRepertoire HTBI primers were the basis on which TCR beta libraries were built. Using its own MiXCR run on the multiplex PCR reads, TCRdb lists one record per CDR3 protein. The sample shows a few hundred thousand distinct CDR3 sequences, around 23% of them seen only once. About this clonotype itself: Its antigen is undetermined.

Specified time point: persistent/refractory GD, antithyroid drugs over 5 years with positive TRAb. Extracted RNA from PBMCs served as the source of the TCR library. Diagnosing Graves' disease relied on the American Thyroid Association guidelines. This clonotype was obtained from a female donor with Graves disease. Sample: peripheral blood mononuclear cells (PBMCs), taken when the disease was refractory, from a patient treated with antithyroid drugs. The V gene is TRBV19, the J gene TRBJ1-5; D is perhaps TRBD1 (6 bases). CDR3 coding DNA: TGTGCCAGTATGAACAGGGAAAATCAGCCCCAGCATTTT. Residues: CASMNRENQPQHF.